Each of the 11 T cell receptor beta chains below was sequenced from the same sample in a study of cytomegalovirus exposure and HLA in healthy donors. PCR used 60 Vbeta primers and 13 Jbeta primers. Sequencing used immunoSEQ multiplex PCR; TCRdb keeps in-frame clones, though not all of them. The repertoire holds some 150,000 clones, about 79% seen once, with roughly 0.69% in the top ten. Sequencing was performed on PBMCs. The receptors stem from a male donor in good health and CMV-seronegative.

The chain has TRBV7-9 and TRBJ2-1; a possible D gene is TRBD1 (5 bases). Germline V gives CDR1 SEHNR, CDR2 FQNEAQ (reference sequence). This CDR3 is built from 14 residues. V was pared by 4 bases and J by 9 bases, with 16 bases between. CDR3 residues: CASSSTPGMVEQFF. CDR3 DNA sequence: TGTGCCAGCAGCTCAACTCCAGGGATGGTTGAGCAGTTCTTC.

The sample holds a few counts of this clone. A junction boundary mismatches the germline segment, possibly from a read error. The chain links TRBV7-9 to TRBJ2-1; possible D gene TRBD2, 6 bases. Germline CDR1 reads SEHNR; CDR2 reads FQNEAQ (reference sequence). This CDR3 is built from 15 residues. This CDR3 reads CSSSPRGGLGNEQFF. The DNA for the CDR3 is TGTTCCAGCAGCCCTAGGGGAGGCCTGGGCAATGAGCAGTTCTTC.

V gene TRBV29-1 combines with J gene TRBJ1-2; maybe TRBD1 (5 bases). V gave up 7 bases and J gave up 5 bases, with 26 bases separating them. The CDR3 consists of 16 residues. Germline V gives CDR1 SQVTM, CDR2 ANQGSEA. CDR3: CSGGVAGTRGLYGYTF. The CDR3 DNA follows: TGCAGCGGGGGGGTGGCAGGGACTCGGGGGTTATATGGCTACACCTTC.

This chain joins TRBV9 and TRBJ1-1; TRBD1 matches 9 bases. This CDR3 is built from 16 residues. V lost 4 bases to trimming and J lost 0 bases; unmatched junction nucleotides: 7. Germline-derived CDR1 and CDR2 are SGDLS and YYNGEE. CDR3 sequence reads: CASSPRTGAMNTEAFF. The CDR3 DNA sequence: TGTGCCAGCAGCCCCAGGACAGGGGCGATGAACACTGAAGCTTTCTTT.

The CDR3 DNA follows: TGCAGCGGGAGGAGGGGCCCATTCTCCACAGATACGCAGTATTTT. Amino acids: CSGRRGPFSTDTQYF. The V and J genes are TRBV29-1 and TRBJ2-3, with D perhaps TRBD2 (6 bases). Looked up from germline, CDR1 is SQVTM and CDR2 is ANQGSEA. V lost 7 bases and J lost 2, with 19 bases in between. The CDR3 contains 15 residues.

The V and J genes are TRBV2 and TRBJ2-5; perhaps TRBD1 as D (6 bases). Germline V CDR1 and CDR2: SNHLY, FYNNEI. V lost 6 bases and J 3 bases, leaving 11 bases between the germline ends. The CDR3 loop spans 13 amino acids. The chain's CDR3 is CASRPRDKETQYF. DNA for the CDR3: TGTGCCAGCAGACCCAGGGACAAAGAGACCCAGTACTTC. Full variable domain (remainder filled in from reference TRBV2 and TRBJ2-5): EPEVTQTPSHQVTQMGQEVILRCVPISNHLYFYWYRQILGQKVEFLVSFYNNEISEKSEIFDDQFSVERPDGSNFTLKIRSTKLEDSAMYFCASRPRDKETQYFGPGTRLLVL.

The genes are TRBV7-2 and TRBJ1-1, with D perhaps TRBD1 (5 bases). This CDR3 has 14 residues. CDR1 and CDR2 (germline): SGHTA, FQGNSA. The ends were cut back, 1 base at V and 5 bases at J, with 11 bases in the middle. The CDR3 DNA is TGTGCCAGCAGCTTAGGGTGGGGGGGGACTGAAGCTTTCTTT. Encoded protein: CASSLGWGGTEAFF.

The rearrangement uses TRBV25-1 and TRBJ2-2, with D perhaps matching TRBD1 (6 bases). Germline V gene sequence: CDR1 MGHDK, CDR2 SYGVNS. V lost 3 bases and J lost 3, with 8 bases in between. This CDR3 is built from 14 residues. In nucleotides, the CDR3 is TGTGCCAGCAGTGACAGGGGTTACACCGGGGAGCTGTTTTTT. This translates into CASSDRGYTGELFF.

In the case of this clone: Other DNA sequences in this sample translate to the same CDR3. The chain has TRBV7-2 and TRBJ2-2; 10 bases agree with TRBD1. Trimming took 0 bases from V and 11 from J; bases not matched to a gene: 12. Germline values: CDR1 SGHTA, CDR2 FQGNSA. This CDR3 contains 17 residues. This chain's CDR3 is CASSLALTGGRSGELFF. The CDR3 DNA sequence: TGTGCCAGCAGCTTAGCGCTGACAGGGGGCCGGAGCGGTGAGCTGTTTTTT.

The chain has TRBV6-5 and TRBJ2-7; weak D call: TRBD1 (6 bases). The CDR3 is 15 residues long. CDR1 and CDR2 from the germline V gene are MNHEY and SVGAGI. V shed 5 bases and J shed 4 bases, with 18 bases lying between them. The CDR3 sequence: CASSPEDSGGYEQYF. The CDR3 bases are TGTGCCAGCAGTCCCGAGGACAGTGGCGGGTACGAGCAGTACTTC.

This chain uses TRBV28 with TRBJ2-7; D uncertain. The length of the CDR3 is 14 residues. V was trimmed by 3 bases and J by 1 base, leaving 10 bases between them. Germline V gives CDR1 MDHEN, CDR2 SYDVKM. CDR3 loop: CASSFRAWSYEQYF. In nucleotides, the CDR3 is TGTGCCAGCAGTTTCCGCGCCTGGTCCTACGAGCAGTACTTC.